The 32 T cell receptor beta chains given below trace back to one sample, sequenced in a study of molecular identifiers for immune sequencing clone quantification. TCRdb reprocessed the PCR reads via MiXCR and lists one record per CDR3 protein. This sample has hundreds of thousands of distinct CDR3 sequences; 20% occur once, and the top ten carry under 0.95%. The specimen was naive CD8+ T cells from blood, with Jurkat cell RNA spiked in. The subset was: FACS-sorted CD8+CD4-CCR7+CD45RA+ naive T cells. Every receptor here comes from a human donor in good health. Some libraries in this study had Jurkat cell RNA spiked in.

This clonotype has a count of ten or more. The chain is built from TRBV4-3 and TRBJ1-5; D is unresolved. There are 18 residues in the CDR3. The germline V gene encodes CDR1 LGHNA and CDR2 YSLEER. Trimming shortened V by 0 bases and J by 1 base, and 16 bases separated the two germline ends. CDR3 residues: CASSQDYRGLGSNQPQHF. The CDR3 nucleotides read TGCGCCAGCAGCCAAGATTATCGGGGATTAGGAAGCAATCAGCCCCAGCATTTT.

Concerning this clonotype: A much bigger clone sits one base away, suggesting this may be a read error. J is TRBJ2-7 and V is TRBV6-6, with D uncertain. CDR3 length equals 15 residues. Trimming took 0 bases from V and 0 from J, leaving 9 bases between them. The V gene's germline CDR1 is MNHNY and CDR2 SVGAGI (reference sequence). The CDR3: CASSYSMENSYEQYF. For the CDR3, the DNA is TGTGCCAGCAGTTACTCGATGGAGAACTCCTACGAGCAGTACTTC.

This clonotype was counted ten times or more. The CDR3 DNA is TGTGCCAGCAGTCAAGGATCCCCCTACGAGCAGTACTTC. Translated, it gives CASSQGSPYEQYF. The genes are TRBV6-5 and TRBJ2-7, with D unclear. The germline CDR1 and CDR2 sequences are MNHEY and SVGAGI. The CDR3 contains 13 residues. V lost 5 bases, J lost 2 bases, and 10 bases lay in between.

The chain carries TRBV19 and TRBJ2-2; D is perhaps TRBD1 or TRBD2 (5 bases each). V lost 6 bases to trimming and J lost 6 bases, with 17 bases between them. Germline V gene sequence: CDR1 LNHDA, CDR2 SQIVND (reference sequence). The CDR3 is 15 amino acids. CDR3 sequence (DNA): TGTGCCAGTAGAGGGCTGGTGGGGGACGCCGGGGAGCTGTTTTTT. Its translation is CASRGLVGDAGELFF.

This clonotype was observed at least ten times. CDR3 DNA sequence: TGCAGTGCGACCGGGACTAGCGGTTCCTACGAGCAGTACTTC. Its protein product is CSATGTSGSYEQYF. The chain uses TRBV20-1 and TRBJ2-7; 11 bases map to TRBD2. V gave up 6 bases and J gave up 1 base; unmatched junction bases: 5. Germline assignment: CDR1 DFQATT and CDR2 SNEGSKA (reference sequence). The CDR3 sequence is 14 residues long.

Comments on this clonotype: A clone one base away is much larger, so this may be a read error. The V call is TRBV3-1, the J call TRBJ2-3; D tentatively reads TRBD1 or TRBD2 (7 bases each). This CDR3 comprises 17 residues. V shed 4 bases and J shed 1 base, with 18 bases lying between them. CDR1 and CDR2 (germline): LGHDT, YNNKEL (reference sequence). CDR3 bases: TGTGCCAGCAGCCCCCGGGGAGGGGGCTGGGGCACAGATACGCAGTATTTT. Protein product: CASSPRGGGWGTDTQYF.

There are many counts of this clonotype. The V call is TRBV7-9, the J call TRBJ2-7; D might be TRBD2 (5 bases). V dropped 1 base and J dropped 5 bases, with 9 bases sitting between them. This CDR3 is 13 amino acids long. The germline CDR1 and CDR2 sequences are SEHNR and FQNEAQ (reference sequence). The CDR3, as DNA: TGTGCCAGCAGCTTAGACGGACTGGACGAGCAGTACTTC. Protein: CASSLDGLDEQYF. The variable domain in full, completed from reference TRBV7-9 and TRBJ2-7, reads DTGVSQNPRHKITKRGQNVTFRCDPISEHNRLYWYRQTLGQGPEFLTYFQNEAQLEKSRLLSDRFSAERPKGSFSTLEIQRTEQGDSAMYLCASSLDGLDEQYFGPGTRLTVT.

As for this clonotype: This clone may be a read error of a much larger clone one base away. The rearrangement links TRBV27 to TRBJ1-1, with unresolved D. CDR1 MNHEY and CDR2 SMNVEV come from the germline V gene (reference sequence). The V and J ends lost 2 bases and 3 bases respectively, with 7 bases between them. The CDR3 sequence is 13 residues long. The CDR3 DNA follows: TGTGCCAGCAGTTTAAGGTCCCACACTGAAGCTTTCTTT. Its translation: CASSLRSHTEAFF.

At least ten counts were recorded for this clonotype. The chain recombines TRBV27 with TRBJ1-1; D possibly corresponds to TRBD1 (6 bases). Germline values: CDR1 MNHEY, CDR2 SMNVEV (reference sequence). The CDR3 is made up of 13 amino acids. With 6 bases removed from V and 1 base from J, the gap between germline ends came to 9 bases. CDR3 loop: CASSLTGNTEAFF. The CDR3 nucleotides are TGTGCCAGCAGCTTGACAGGGAACACTGAAGCTTTCTTT.

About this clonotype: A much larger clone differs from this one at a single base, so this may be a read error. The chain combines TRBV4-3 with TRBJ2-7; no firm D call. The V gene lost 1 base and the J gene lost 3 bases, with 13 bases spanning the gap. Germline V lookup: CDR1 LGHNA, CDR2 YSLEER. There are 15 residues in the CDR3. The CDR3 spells CASSQASGPLYEQYF. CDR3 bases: TGCGCCAGCAGCCAAGCCTCAGGCCCTCTCTACGAGCAGTACTTC.

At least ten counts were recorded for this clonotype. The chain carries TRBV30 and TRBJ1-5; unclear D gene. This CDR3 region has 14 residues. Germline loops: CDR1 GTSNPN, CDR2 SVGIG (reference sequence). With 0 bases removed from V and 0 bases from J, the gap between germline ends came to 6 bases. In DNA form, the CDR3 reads TGTGCCTGGAGTGTCGGTTATAGCAATCAGCCCCAGCATTTT. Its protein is CAWSVGYSNQPQHF.

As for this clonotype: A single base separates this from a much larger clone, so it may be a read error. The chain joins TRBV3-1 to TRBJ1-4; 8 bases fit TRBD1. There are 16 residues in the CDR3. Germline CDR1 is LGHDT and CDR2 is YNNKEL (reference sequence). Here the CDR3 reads CASSLVTGATNEKPFF. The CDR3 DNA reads TGTGCCAGCAGCCTTGTGACAGGGGCAACTAATGAAAAACCGTTTTTT.

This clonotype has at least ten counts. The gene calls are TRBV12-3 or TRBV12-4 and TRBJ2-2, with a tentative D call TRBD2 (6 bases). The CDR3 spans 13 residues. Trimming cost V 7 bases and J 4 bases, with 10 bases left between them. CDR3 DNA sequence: TGTGCCAGCACCTGGGGAGGCACCGGGGAGCTGTTTTTT. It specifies CASTWGGTGELFF.

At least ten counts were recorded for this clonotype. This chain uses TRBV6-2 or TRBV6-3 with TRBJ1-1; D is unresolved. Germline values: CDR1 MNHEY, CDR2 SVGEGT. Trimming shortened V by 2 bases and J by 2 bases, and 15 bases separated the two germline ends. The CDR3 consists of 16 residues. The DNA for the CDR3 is TGTGCCAGCAGTTACAACGTACCTCTCGGAAACACTGAAGCTTTCTTT. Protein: CASSYNVPLGNTEAFF.

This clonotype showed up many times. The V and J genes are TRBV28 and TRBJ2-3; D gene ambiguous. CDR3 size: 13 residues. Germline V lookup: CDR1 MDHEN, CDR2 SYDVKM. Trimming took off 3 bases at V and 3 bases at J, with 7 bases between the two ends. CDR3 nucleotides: TGTGCCAGCAGTTTTCGGCCAACAGATACGCAGTATTTT. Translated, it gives CASSFRPTDTQYF.

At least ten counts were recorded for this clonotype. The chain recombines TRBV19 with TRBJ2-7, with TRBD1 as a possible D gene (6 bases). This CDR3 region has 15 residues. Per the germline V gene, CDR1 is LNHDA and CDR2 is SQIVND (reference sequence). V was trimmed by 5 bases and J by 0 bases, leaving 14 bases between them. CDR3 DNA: TGTGCCAGTAGTCCGACAGGATTAAGCTCCTACGAGCAGTACTTC. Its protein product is CASSPTGLSSYEQYF.

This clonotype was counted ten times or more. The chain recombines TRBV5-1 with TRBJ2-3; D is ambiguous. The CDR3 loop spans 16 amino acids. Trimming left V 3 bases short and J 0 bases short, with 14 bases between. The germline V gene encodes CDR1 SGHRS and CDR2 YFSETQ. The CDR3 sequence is CASSWAGGISTDTQYF. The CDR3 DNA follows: TGCGCCAGCAGCTGGGCAGGTGGGATTAGCACAGATACGCAGTATTTT.

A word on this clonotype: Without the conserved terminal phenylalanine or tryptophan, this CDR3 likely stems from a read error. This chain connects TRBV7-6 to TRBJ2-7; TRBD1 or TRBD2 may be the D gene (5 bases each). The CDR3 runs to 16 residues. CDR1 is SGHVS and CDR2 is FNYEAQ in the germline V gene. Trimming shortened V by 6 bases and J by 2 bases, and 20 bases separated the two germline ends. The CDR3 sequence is CASSRDPIPLPYEQYL. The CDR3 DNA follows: TGTGCCAGCAGTCGGGACCCCATCCCACTCCCCTACGAGCAGTACCTC.

Written as DNA, the CDR3 is TGTGCCAGCAGCTTACTACAGGGGGTGGTGAACACTGAAGCTTTCTTT. It yields the protein CASSLLQGVVNTEAFF. The V gene is TRBV7-2, the J gene TRBJ1-1, with 8 nucleotides matching TRBD1. CDR1 SGHTA and CDR2 FQGNSA come from the germline V gene. This CDR3 has 16 residues. J gave up 0 bases and V 2 bases, and 5 bases lay outside the gene matches.

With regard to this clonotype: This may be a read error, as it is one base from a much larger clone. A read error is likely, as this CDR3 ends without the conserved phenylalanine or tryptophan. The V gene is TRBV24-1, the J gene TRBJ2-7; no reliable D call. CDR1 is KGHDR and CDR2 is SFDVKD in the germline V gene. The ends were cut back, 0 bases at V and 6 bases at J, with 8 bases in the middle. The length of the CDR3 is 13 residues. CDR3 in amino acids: CATSDLRGVEQYL. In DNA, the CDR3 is TGTGCCACCAGTGATTTGCGTGGGGTCGAGCAGTACCTC.

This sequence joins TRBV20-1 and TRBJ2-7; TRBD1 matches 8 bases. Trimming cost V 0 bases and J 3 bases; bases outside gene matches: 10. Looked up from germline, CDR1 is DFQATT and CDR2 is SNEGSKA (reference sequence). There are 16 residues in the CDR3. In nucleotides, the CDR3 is TGCAGTGCTAGAGATTTGGCCGGGACAGGTATCTACGAGCAGTACTTC. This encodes CSARDLAGTGIYEQYF.

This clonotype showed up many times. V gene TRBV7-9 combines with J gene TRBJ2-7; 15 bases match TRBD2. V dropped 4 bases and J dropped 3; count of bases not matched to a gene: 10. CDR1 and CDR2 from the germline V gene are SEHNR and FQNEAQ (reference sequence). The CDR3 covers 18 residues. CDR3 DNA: TGTGCCAGCAGCTCGAGCCAGGGACTAGCGGGGGGTTACTACGAGCAGTACTTC. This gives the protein CASSSSQGLAGGYYEQYF.

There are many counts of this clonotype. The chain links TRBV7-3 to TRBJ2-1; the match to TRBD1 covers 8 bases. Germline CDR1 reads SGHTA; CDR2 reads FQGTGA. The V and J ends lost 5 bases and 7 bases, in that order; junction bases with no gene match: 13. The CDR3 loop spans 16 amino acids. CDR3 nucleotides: TGTGCCAGCAGCCCTTTAGGACAGGGAAGTGTAAATGAGCAGTTCTTC. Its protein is CASSPLGQGSVNEQFF.

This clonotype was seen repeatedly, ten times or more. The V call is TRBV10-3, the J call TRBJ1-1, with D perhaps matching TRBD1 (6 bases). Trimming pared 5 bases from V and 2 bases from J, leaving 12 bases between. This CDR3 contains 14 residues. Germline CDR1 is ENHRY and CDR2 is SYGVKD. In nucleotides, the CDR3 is TGTGCCATCAGTAGAGCCGGGGGCAACACTGAAGCTTTCTTT. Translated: CAISRAGGNTEAFF.

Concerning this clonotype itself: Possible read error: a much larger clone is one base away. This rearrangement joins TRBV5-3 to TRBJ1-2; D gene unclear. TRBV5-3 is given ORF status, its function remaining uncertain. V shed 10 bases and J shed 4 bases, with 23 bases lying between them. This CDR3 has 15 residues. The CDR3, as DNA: TGTGCCGGCAGCTTCGGACCGGTCGCTGTCTATGGCTACACCTTC. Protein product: CAGSFGPVAVYGYTF.

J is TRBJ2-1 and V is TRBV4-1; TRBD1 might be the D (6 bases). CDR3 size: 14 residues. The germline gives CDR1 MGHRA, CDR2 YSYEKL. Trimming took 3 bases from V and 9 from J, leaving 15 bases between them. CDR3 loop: CASSHNPTDSEQFF. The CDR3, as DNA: TGCGCCAGCAGCCACAACCCCACGGACAGTGAGCAGTTCTTC.

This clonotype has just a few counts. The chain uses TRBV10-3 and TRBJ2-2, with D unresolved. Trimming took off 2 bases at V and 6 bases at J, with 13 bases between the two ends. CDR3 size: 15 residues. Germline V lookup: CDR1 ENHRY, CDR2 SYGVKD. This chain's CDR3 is CAISERTGASGELFF. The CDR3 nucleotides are TGTGCCATCAGTGAGCGGACGGGCGCCTCCGGGGAGCTGTTTTTT.

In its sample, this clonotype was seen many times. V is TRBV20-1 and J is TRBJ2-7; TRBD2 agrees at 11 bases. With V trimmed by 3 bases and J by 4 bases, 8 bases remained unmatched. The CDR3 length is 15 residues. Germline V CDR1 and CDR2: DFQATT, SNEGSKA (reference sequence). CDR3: CSARTRLAGGYEQYF. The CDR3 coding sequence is TGCAGTGCTAGGACGAGGCTAGCGGGAGGATACGAGCAGTACTTC.

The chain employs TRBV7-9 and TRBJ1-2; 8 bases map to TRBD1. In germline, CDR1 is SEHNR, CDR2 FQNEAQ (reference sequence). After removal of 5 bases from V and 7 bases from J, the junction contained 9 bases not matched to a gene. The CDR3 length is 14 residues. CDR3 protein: CASSGGTGGGGYTF. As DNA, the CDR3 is TGTGCCAGCAGCGGAGGGACAGGTGGAGGTGGCTACACCTTC.

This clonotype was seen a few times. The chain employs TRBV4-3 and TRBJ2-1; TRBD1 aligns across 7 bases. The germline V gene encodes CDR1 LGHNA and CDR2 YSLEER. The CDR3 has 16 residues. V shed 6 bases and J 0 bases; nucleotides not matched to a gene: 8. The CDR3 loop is CASSPGNRGSYNEQFF. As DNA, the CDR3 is TGCGCCAGCAGTCCCGGGAACAGGGGCTCCTACAATGAGCAGTTCTTC.

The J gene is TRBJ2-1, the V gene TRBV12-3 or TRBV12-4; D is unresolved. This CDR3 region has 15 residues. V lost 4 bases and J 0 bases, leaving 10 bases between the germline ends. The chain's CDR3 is CASSWDVSSYNEQFF. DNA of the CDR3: TGTGCCAGCAGTTGGGATGTGAGCTCCTACAATGAGCAGTTCTTC.

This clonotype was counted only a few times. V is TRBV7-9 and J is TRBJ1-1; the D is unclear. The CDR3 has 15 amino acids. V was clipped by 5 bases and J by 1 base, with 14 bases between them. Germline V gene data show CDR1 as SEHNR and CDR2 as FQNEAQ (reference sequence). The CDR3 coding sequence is TGTGCCAGCAGCGCACCCGTTGACGGGAACACTGAAGCTTTCTTT. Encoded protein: CASSAPVDGNTEAFF.